What follows describes a single T cell receptor beta chain. The data stem from a study of CD8 T cells in Susac syndrome. This CDR3 is 17 amino acids long. Germline-derived CDR1 and CDR2 are LGHNA and YSLEER. V lost 0 bases and J lost 0, with 11 bases in between. Random hexamers were used to reverse transcribe the RNA input (about 0.5 to 1 ug). TCRdb reprocessed the immunoSEQ multiplex PCR reads via MiXCR and lists one record per CDR3 protein. The table lists some 130,000 distinct CDR3 sequences, approximately 94% of them singletons. The TCR originated in a human donor with multiple sclerosis. This chain connects TRBV4-3 to TRBJ2-2; TRBD2 might be the D (6 bases). The sequenced material came from CD4+ T cells from PBMCs. The CDR3 DNA reads TGCGCCAGCAGCCAAGATATAGGAGGGGCGAACACCGGGGAGCTGTTTTTT. Translation: CASSQDIGGANTGELFF.